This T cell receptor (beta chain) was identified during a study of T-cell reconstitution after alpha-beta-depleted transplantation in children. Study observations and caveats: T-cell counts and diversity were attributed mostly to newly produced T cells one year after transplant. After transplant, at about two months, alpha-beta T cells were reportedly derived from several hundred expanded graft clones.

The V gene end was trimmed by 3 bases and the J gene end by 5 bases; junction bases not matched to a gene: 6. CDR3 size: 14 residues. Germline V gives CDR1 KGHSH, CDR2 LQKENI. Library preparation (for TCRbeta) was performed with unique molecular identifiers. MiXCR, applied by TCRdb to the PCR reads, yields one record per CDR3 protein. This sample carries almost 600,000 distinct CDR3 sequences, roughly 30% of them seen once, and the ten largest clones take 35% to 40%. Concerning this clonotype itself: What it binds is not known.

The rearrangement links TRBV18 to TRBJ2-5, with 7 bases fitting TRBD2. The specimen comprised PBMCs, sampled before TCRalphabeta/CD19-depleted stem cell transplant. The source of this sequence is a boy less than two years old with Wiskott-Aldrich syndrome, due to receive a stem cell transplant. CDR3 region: CASSPGGSSETQYF. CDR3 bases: TGTGCCAGCTCACCGGGCGGGAGTTCTGAGACCCAGTACTTC.